These 32 T cell receptor beta chains were sequenced from one sample in a study of T cell clones after liver transplantation (dated by TCRdb to between 2017 and 2020). The time point label corresponds to: pre-transplant. The library was built by means of the immunoSEQ multiplex PCR assay. Here the immuneACCESS table is served through TCRdb, limited to in-frame sequences with V and J called. Missing clones are a known gap in these copies; in checked studies unresolved V genes cover under half, and the rest lacks a known reason. This sample comprises 90,000 to 120,000 clones, around four fifths of them detected only once. Of the sample, about 1% is held by the ten largest clones. The sequenced sample was CD4+ T cells from blood, obtained before liver transplant. The source is a human donor who received a liver transplant.

The chain carries TRBV5-6 and TRBJ2-7, with a tentative D call TRBD1 (5 bases). V was shortened by 3 bases and J by 0 bases, with 10 bases between the two germline ends. The CDR3 spans 14 residues. Germline CDR1 and CDR2: SGHDT and YYEEEE. The CDR3 spells CASSSVGVSYEQYF. CDR3 sequence (DNA): TGTGCCAGCAGCTCGGTAGGGGTCTCCTACGAGCAGTACTTC. The whole variable domain, remainder taken from reference TRBV5-6 and TRBJ2-7, is DAGVTQSPTHLIKTRGQQVTLRCSPKSGHDTVSWYQQALGQGPQFIFQYYEEEERQRGNFPDRFSGHQFPNYSSELNVNALLLGDSALYLCASSSVGVSYEQYFGPGTRLTVT.

The DNA for the CDR3 is TGTGCCAGCTCCGGGACAGGGGAGAACATTCAGTACTTC. The encoded protein is CASSGTGENIQYF. The rearrangement joins TRBV18 to TRBJ2-4; 10 positions agree with TRBD1. This CDR3 is 13 amino acids long. J gave up 7 bases and V 6 bases, and 3 bases lay outside the gene matches. Per the germline V gene, CDR1 is KGHSH and CDR2 is LQKENI.

The gene calls are TRBV19 and TRBJ2-7, with D possibly called TRBD1 or TRBD2 (5 bases each). Germline V gene data show CDR1 as LNHDA and CDR2 as SQIVND (reference sequence). V dropped 4 bases and J dropped 3 bases, with 10 bases sitting between them. This CDR3 has 13 amino acids. The CDR3, as DNA: TGTGCCAGTAGTACCGGGGCCAACTACGAGCAGTACTTC. This gives the protein CASSTGANYEQYF.

The chain recombines TRBV5-1 with TRBJ1-1, with TRBD1 as a possible D gene (5 bases). CDR3 length equals 14 residues. V lost 6 bases and J lost 5, with 17 bases in between. Germline CDR1 reads SGHRS; CDR2 reads YFSETQ. CDR3: CASTPGPSGTEAFF. The CDR3 DNA sequence: TGCGCCAGCACTCCGGGACCCTCGGGAACTGAAGCTTTCTTT.

The chain recombines TRBV2 with TRBJ2-7, with D uncertain. The CDR3 loop spans 12 amino acids. Germline V CDR1 and CDR2: SNHLY, FYNNEI. Trimming left V 6 bases short and J 3 bases short, with 9 bases between. CDR3 bases: TGTGCCAGCAGGCTTGATAGCTACGAGCAGTACTTC. Translating gives CASRLDSYEQYF.

The rearrangement uses TRBV7-3 and TRBJ1-1, with D tentatively TRBD1 (6 bases). CDR3 length equals 14 residues. Germline V gene sequence: CDR1 SGHTA, CDR2 FQGTGA. V lost 4 bases and J 4 bases, leaving 13 bases between the germline ends. The CDR3 DNA reads TGTGCCAGCAGCTCCGGGACAAAGGGCACTGAAGCTTTCTTT. It encodes CASSSGTKGTEAFF.

The V gene is TRBV7-8, the J gene TRBJ1-1; D is possibly TRBD1 (5 bases). The germline gives CDR1 SGHVS, CDR2 FQNEAQ. V was shortened by 0 bases and J by 1 base, with 6 bases between the two germline ends. The CDR3 consists of 14 residues. Here the CDR3 reads CASSLAGGNTEAFF. The DNA of the CDR3 is TGTGCCAGCAGCTTAGCCGGGGGGAACACTGAAGCTTTCTTT. Filled out from reference TRBV7-8 and TRBJ1-1, the complete variable domain reads GAGVSQSPRYKVAKRGQDVALRCDPISGHVSLFWYQQALGQGPEFLTYFQNEAQLDKSGLPSDRFFAERPEGSVSTLKIQRTQQEDSAVYLCASSLAGGNTEAFFGQGTRLTVV.

The V call is TRBV6-5, the J call TRBJ2-7; 10 positions agree with TRBD2. The V segment lost 5 bases and the J segment 4 bases; nucleotides outside the gene matches: 2. The germline CDR1 and CDR2 sequences are MNHEY and SVGAGI. This CDR3 is built from 13 residues. The CDR3 here is CASSETSGYEQYF. CDR3 nucleotide sequence: TGTGCCAGCAGTGAGACTAGCGGGTACGAGCAGTACTTC.

This chain joins TRBV6-1 and TRBJ2-1, with D unclear. V lost 7 bases and J lost 10, with 11 bases in between. Looked up from germline, CDR1 is MNHNS and CDR2 is SASEGT. The CDR3 spans 11 residues. The CDR3 protein is CASTSQSEQFF. The DNA for the CDR3 is TGTGCCAGCACTTCCCAGTCGGAGCAGTTCTTC.

The rearrangement joins TRBV18 to TRBJ1-6, with D tentatively TRBD1 (5 bases). V gave up 3 bases and J gave up 9 bases, with 21 bases separating them. Germline lookup yields CDR1 KGHSH and CDR2 LQKENI. This CDR3 region has 17 residues. The CDR3 region is CASSPGTPFERGSPLHF. In DNA, the CDR3 is TGTGCCAGCTCACCCGGGACTCCCTTTGAAAGAGGTTCACCCCTCCACTTT.

The chain has TRBV7-3 and TRBJ1-1; possible D gene TRBD1, 5 bases. This CDR3 contains 13 residues. Germline V gene sequence: CDR1 SGHTA, CDR2 FQGTGA. Trimming pared 3 bases from V and 5 bases from J, leaving 10 bases between. CDR3 region: CASSFREGTEAFF. CDR3 bases: TGTGCCAGCAGCTTCAGGGAGGGGACTGAAGCTTTCTTT.

This clone turned up a few times. This CDR3 is CASSLAGALTGELFF. CDR3 sequence (DNA): TGTGCCAGCAGCTTGGCGGGGGCCCTCACCGGGGAGCTGTTTTTT. The V gene is TRBV5-8, the J gene TRBJ2-2; D may correspond to TRBD1 or TRBD2 (6 bases each). Germline assignment: CDR1 SGHTS and CDR2 YDEGEE. Trimming took 0 bases from V and 4 from J, leaving 10 bases between them. The CDR3 totals 15 residues.

The chain couples TRBV5-1 to TRBJ1-2, with TRBD1 matching 10 bases. Trimming took 0 bases from V and 7 from J; bases not matched to a gene: 6. This CDR3 comprises 15 residues. CDR1 is SGHRS, CDR2 YFSETQ, per germline. The CDR3 protein is CASSLDAGTGVGYTF. As DNA, the CDR3 is TGCGCCAGCAGCTTGGATGCCGGGACAGGGGTTGGCTACACCTTC.

V is TRBV5-6 and J is TRBJ1-6; weak D call: TRBD1 (5 bases). Trimming removed 3 bases at V and 6 bases at J, with 16 bases between. This CDR3 has 16 amino acids. Germline-derived CDR1 and CDR2 are SGHDT and YYEEEE. The CDR3 DNA sequence: TGTGCCAGCAGCTCATCGATGGGGGGAAGTAATTCACCCCTCCACTTT. Residues: CASSSSMGGSNSPLHF.

V usage is TRBV5-1 and J usage is TRBJ1-1; D is perhaps TRBD1 (6 bases). Trimming removed 3 bases from V and 5 bases from J, with 11 bases in between. The CDR3 consists of 13 residues. Germline V gene sequence: CDR1 SGHRS, CDR2 YFSETQ. CDR3 DNA: TGCGCCAGCAGCTCCCCCGGACAGACTGAAGCTTTCTTT. This translates into CASSSPGQTEAFF.

This chain links TRBV7-2 with TRBJ1-1; D not resolved. The germline V gene encodes CDR1 SGHTA and CDR2 FQGNSA. The CDR3 runs 15 residues. Trimming stripped 4 bases from V and 4 bases from J, with 16 bases between. CDR3 residues: CASSSPGAGGTEAFF. Written as DNA, the CDR3 is TGTGCCAGCAGCTCCCCAGGAGCGGGAGGCACTGAAGCTTTCTTT.

This clone was picked up a small number of times. V is TRBV18 and J is TRBJ2-4, with TRBD2 matching 8 bases. Germline CDR1 is KGHSH and CDR2 is LQKENI. V gave up 2 bases and J gave up 0 bases; unmatched junction bases: 6. This CDR3 comprises 17 residues. CDR3 sequence reads: CASSPVDSGAAKNIQYF. The CDR3 DNA is TGTGCCAGCTCACCAGTAGATAGCGGGGCAGCCAAAAACATTCAGTACTTC.

This clone has just one count. J is TRBJ2-7 and V is TRBV6-5; no clear D. The CDR3 is made up of 12 amino acids. Germline CDR1 is MNHEY and CDR2 is SVGAGI. V shed 0 bases and J shed 5 bases, with 5 bases lying between them. The CDR3 is CASSYSPHEQYF. CDR3 nucleotides: TGTGCCAGCAGTTACTCCCCGCACGAGCAGTACTTC.

This rearrangement joins TRBV9 to TRBJ1-1; TRBD1 matches 12 bases. The V segment lost 4 bases and the J segment 5 bases; nucleotides outside the gene matches: 9. The V gene's germline CDR1 is SGDLS and CDR2 YYNGEE. There are 16 residues in the CDR3. The CDR3 region is CASSSSGQGARTEAFF. For the CDR3, the DNA is TGTGCCAGCAGCTCCTCGGGACAGGGGGCGCGAACTGAAGCTTTCTTT.

The chain combines TRBV10-1 with TRBJ2-7; D call uncertain. This CDR3 is 11 amino acids long. The V gene lost 5 bases and the J gene lost 4 bases, with 6 bases spanning the gap. Germline CDR1 and CDR2: WNHNN and SYGVQD (reference sequence). The CDR3: CASSQAYEQYF. CDR3 nucleotide sequence: TGCGCCAGCAGTCAGGCTTACGAGCAGTACTTC.

Concerning this clone: The same CDR3 is also encoded by other DNA sequences in this sample. The chain is built from TRBV7-2 and TRBJ1-5; D is uncertain. V shed 5 bases and J shed 0 bases, with 2 bases lying between them. This CDR3 contains 12 residues. The V gene's germline CDR1 is SGHTA and CDR2 FQGNSA. DNA for the CDR3: TGTGCCAGCAGCCCTAGCAATCAGCCCCAGCATTTT. Protein sequence: CASSPSNQPQHF.

This chain uses TRBV6-1 with TRBJ2-7; D ambiguous. The CDR3 covers 13 residues. V was clipped by 6 bases and J by 1 base, with 10 bases between them. The germline CDR1 and CDR2 sequences are MNHNS and SASEGT. The chain's CDR3 is CASRAQASYEQYF. As DNA, the CDR3 is TGTGCCAGCAGAGCTCAGGCTTCCTACGAGCAGTACTTC.

This chain links TRBV6-5 with TRBJ2-4; D may be TRBD1 (5 bases). The V end lost 4 bases, the J end lost 3 bases, and 10 bases lay between the germline ends. CDR3 length: 14 residues. CDR1 is MNHEY and CDR2 is SVGAGI in the germline V gene. The CDR3, as DNA: TGTGCCAGCAGTTTCGAAAGGGGCAAAAACATTCAGTACTTC. It specifies CASSFERGKNIQYF.

This clone was detected only a few times. The V gene is TRBV5-1, the J gene TRBJ2-1; TRBD1 might be the D (6 bases). Germline V CDR1 and CDR2: SGHRS, YFSETQ. V was trimmed by 2 bases and J by 10 bases, leaving 13 bases between them. The CDR3 spans 13 residues. The chain's CDR3 is CASSFDRPREQFF. The DNA for the CDR3 is TGCGCCAGCAGCTTTGACAGGCCCAGGGAGCAGTTCTTC. The full variable domain, completed using reference TRBV5-1 and TRBJ2-1, is KAGVTQTPRYLIKTRGQQVTLSCSPISGHRSVSWYQQTPGQGLQFLFEYFSETQRNKGNFPGRFSGRQFSNSRSEMNVSTLELGDSALYLCASSFDRPREQFFGPGTRLTVL.

This clone came up a few times. V is TRBV5-1 and J is TRBJ1-4; 11 bases are a match to TRBD1. Unmatched junction bases numbered 2, after V lost 4 bases and J lost 6 bases. Per the germline V gene, CDR1 is SGHRS and CDR2 is YFSETQ. The CDR3 spans 14 residues. In DNA, the CDR3 is TGCGCCAGCAGCATGGGACAGGGGGATGAAAAACTGTTTTTT. It specifies CASSMGQGDEKLFF.

This chain joins TRBV4-2 and TRBJ2-5, with D possibly being TRBD2 (5 bases). The germline gives CDR1 LGHNA, CDR2 YNFKEQ. The CDR3 runs 14 residues. V shed 0 bases and J shed 4 bases, with 9 bases lying between them. The CDR3 region is CASSQDQGGETQYF. CDR3 nucleotides: TGTGCCAGCAGCCAAGATCAAGGAGGAGAGACCCAGTACTTC.

With regard to this clone: Other DNA sequences of this sample code for an identical CDR3. This chain uses TRBV7-6 with TRBJ1-3; D is ambiguous. V lost 0 bases to trimming and J lost 4 bases, with 4 bases between them. The CDR3 totals 13 residues. Germline CDR1 is SGHVS and CDR2 is FNYEAQ. Here the CDR3 reads CASSLASGNTIYF. CDR3 nucleotides: TGTGCCAGCAGCTTAGCATCAGGAAACACCATATATTTT.

The chain joins TRBV2 to TRBJ1-5, with D tentatively TRBD1 (6 bases). Germline lookup yields CDR1 SNHLY and CDR2 FYNNEI. CDR3 length: 13 residues. The ends were cut back, 5 bases at V and 7 bases at J, with 12 bases in the middle. The CDR3 sequence is CASSRGGQQPQHF. The DNA of the CDR3 is TGTGCCAGCAGTAGAGGGGGGCAGCAGCCCCAGCATTTT.

This clone has a single count. V is TRBV19 and J is TRBJ2-3; 7 bases agree with TRBD2. This CDR3 is 16 amino acids long. The V gene's germline CDR1 is LNHDA and CDR2 SQIVND (reference sequence). V lost 4 bases and J lost 5; bases outside the gene matches: 12. The CDR3 bases are TGTGCCAGTAGTAGCGTACTAGCGCTCCTGAGAGATACGCAGTATTTT. Encoded protein: CASSSVLALLRDTQYF.

The rearrangement uses TRBV5-1 and TRBJ2-7; the D gene is possibly TRBD1 (5 bases). Germline-derived CDR1 and CDR2 are SGHRS and YFSETQ. V shed 4 bases and J shed 5 bases, with 7 bases lying between them. This CDR3 has 11 amino acids. The CDR3: CASSLRDEQYF. CDR3 bases: TGCGCCAGCAGCCTCAGGGACGAGCAGTACTTC.

The chain recombines TRBV19 with TRBJ2-3; perhaps TRBD2 as D (6 bases). Germline CDR1 and CDR2: LNHDA and SQIVND (reference sequence). The length of the CDR3 is 17 residues. Trimming stripped 0 bases from V and 0 bases from J, with 13 bases between. In nucleotides, the CDR3 is TGTGCCAGTAGTATAGATGGAGTCGCGGGGAGCACAGATACGCAGTATTTT. Residues: CASSIDGVAGSTDTQYF.

The rearrangement links TRBV4-3 to TRBJ2-2, with 7 bases lining up with TRBD1. The germline V gene encodes CDR1 LGHNA and CDR2 YSLEER. The CDR3 spans 15 residues. V lost 4 bases and J lost 3; bases outside the gene matches: 5. The CDR3 here is CASSPGQIHTGELFF. The CDR3 DNA sequence: TGCGCCAGCAGCCCGGGACAGATTCACACCGGGGAGCTGTTTTTT.